Listed below are T cell receptor beta chains from one sample, sequenced in a study of CD8 T cells in Susac syndrome. TCRdb reanalysed the immunoSEQ multiplex PCR reads using MiXCR and keeps one entry per CDR3 protein. The table has 170,000 or so distinct CDR3 sequences, just under 95% seen once. Sequencing was carried out using CD4+ T cells from PBMCs. The origin of the receptors is a human donor with Susac syndrome. Both conserved end residues are part of each CDR3. D genes are given only for firm matches. Size values are once, few and many counts, or a class for expanded clones, and some rows have none.

>-|TRBD1|TRBJ2-5|TRBV5-1
CASSFRMRQGQETQYF
TGCGCCAGCAGTTTCCGTATGAGACAGGGGCAAGAGACCCAGTACTTC
>-|-|TRBJ2-1|TRBV7-2
CASSQQLGGNEQFF
TGTGCCAGCAGCCAACAATTAGGAGGCAATGAGCAGTTCTTC
>-|-|TRBJ1-1|TRBV3-1
CASSQAQGTTEAFF
TGTGCCAGCAGCCAAGCCCAGGGTACCACTGAAGCTTTCTTT
>-|TRBD2|TRBJ2-7|TRBV4-2
CASSQDSAGGGYEQYF
TGTGCCAGCAGCCAAGATTCTGCGGGAGGGGGATACGAGCAGTACTTC
>-|-|TRBJ2-2|TRBV9
CASSTQGSTGELFF
TGTGCCAGCAGCACACAGGGTTCCACCGGGGAGCTGTTTTTT
>-|TRBD2|TRBJ2-7|TRBV12-3/TRBV12-4
CASSSQIGRDYEQYF
TGTGCCAGCAGTTCTCAGATCGGGAGGGACTACGAGCAGTACTTC
>-|TRBD1|TRBJ1-2|TRBV20-1
CSAQSSTHGGGLYGYTF
TGCAGTGCTCAATCTTCAACCCATGGAGGGGGCTTGTATGGCTACACCTTC
>-|-|TRBJ1-2|TRBV5-1
CASSLDGAYGYTF
TGCGCCAGCAGCTTAGACGGCGCATATGGCTACACCTTC
>-|-|TRBJ1-2|TRBV6-5
CASSFPQGYGYTF
TGTGCCAGCAGTTTCCCACAGGGTTATGGCTACACCTTC
>-|TRBD1|TRBJ1-4|TRBV6-6
CASSYETGGHEKLFF
TGTGCCAGCAGTTACGAGACAGGGGGCCACGAAAAACTGTTTTTT
>-|-|TRBJ2-7|TRBV12-3/TRBV12-4
CASRFQDRREQYF
TGTGCCAGCAGATTCCAAGACAGGCGCGAGCAGTACTTC
>-|-|TRBJ2-6|TRBV7-9
CATNLALPRSSGANVLTF
TGTGCCACCAACCTGGCGCTCCCCCGATCCTCTGGGGCCAACGTCCTGACTTTC
>-|-|TRBJ2-7|TRBV20-1
CSARGPSRHEQYF
TGCAGTGCTAGAGGCCCTAGCCGCCACGAGCAGTACTTC
>-|-|TRBJ2-3|TRBV7-2
CASSLVTGVTDTQYF
TGTGCCAGCAGCTTAGTAACGGGGGTAACAGATACGCAGTATTTT
>-|-|TRBJ1-2|TRBV29-1
CSVGQRYGYTF
TGCAGCGTTGGACAGCGCTATGGCTACACCTTC
>-|TRBD1|TRBJ1-1|TRBV7-9
CASSPIARGHTEAFF
TGTGCCAGCAGCCCAATTGCCAGGGGGCACACTGAAGCTTTCTTT
>few|TRBD1|TRBJ1-4|TRBV4-2
CASSPGQGGEKLFF
TGTGCCAGCAGCCCTGGACAGGGGGGTGAAAAACTGTTTTTT
>-|-|TRBJ2-2|TRBV3-1
CASSLLLGELFF
TGTGCCAGCAGCCTCCTACTCGGGGAGCTGTTTTTT
>-|-|TRBJ1-6|TRBV7-2
CASSLVSNNSPLHF
TGTGCCAGCAGCTTAGTTTCTAATAATTCACCCCTCCACTTT
>-|-|TRBJ2-3|TRBV20-1
CSASSGTGTYTQYF
TGCAGTGCTAGTAGCGGGACAGGGACATATACGCAGTATTTT
>-|-|TRBJ1-2|TRBV2
CASRRDGEVGYTF
TGTGCCAGCAGGCGGGATGGGGAGGTTGGCTACACCTTC
>-|-|TRBJ2-7|TRBV7-7
CASSPGEGSYEQYF
TGTGCTAGCAGCCCCGGAGAGGGCTCCTACGAGCAGTACTTC
>-|-|TRBJ2-7|TRBV3-1
CASSQDLQGIHEQYF
TGTGCCAGCAGCCAAGATCTCCAGGGTATCCACGAGCAGTACTTC
>once|TRBD1|TRBJ1-4|TRBV7-9
CASSLRHGTGSEKLFF
TGTGCCAGCAGCTTACGGCACGGGACAGGGAGTGAAAAACTGTTTTTT
>-|TRBD2|TRBJ2-1|TRBV6-5
CASTSTSGAYNEQFF
TGTGCCAGCACCTCGACTAGCGGTGCCTACAATGAGCAGTTCTTC
>-|-|TRBJ1-3|TRBV29-1
CSVEWDAGNTIYF
TGCAGCGTTGAATGGGACGCCGGAAACACCATATATTTT
>once|-|TRBJ2-6|TRBV6-2/TRBV6-3
CASSFYSGANVLTF
TGTGCCAGCAGTTTCTACTCTGGGGCCAACGTCCTGACTTTC
>-|-|TRBJ1-6|TRBV20-1
CSASGLTGGVSPLHF
TGCAGTGCTAGCGGTCTCACAGGAGGGGTATCACCCCTCCACTTT
>-|-|TRBJ1-1|TRBV3-1
CASSHGMRMDGTEAFF
TGTGCCAGCAGCCACGGGATGCGGATGGATGGCACTGAAGCTTTCTTT
>-|TRBD2|TRBJ2-7|TRBV2
CASGGGATRYEQYF
TGTGCCAGCGGGGGGGGAGCGACGCGCTACGAGCAGTACTTC
>-|TRBD2|TRBJ2-4|TRBV4-3
CASSQESGRGYIQYF
TGCGCCAGCAGCCAAGAGAGCGGGAGAGGGTACATTCAGTACTTC
>-|-|TRBJ2-2|TRBV6-2/TRBV6-3
CASSYSRRGSGELFF
TGTGCCAGCAGTTACTCGAGGCGTGGCTCCGGGGAGCTGTTTTTT
>-|-|TRBJ1-1|TRBV20-1
CSARGDTYTEAFF
TGCAGTGCGAGAGGGGACACATACACTGAAGCTTTCTTT
>-|TRBD2|TRBJ2-5|TRBV11-2
CASSPRPGLAGRRAGETQYF
TGTGCCAGCAGCCCTAGACCGGGACTAGCGGGGAGAAGGGCTGGTGAGACCCAGTACTTC
>-|-|TRBJ2-6|TRBV12-3/TRBV12-4
CASSLRAFGANVLTF
TGTGCCAGCAGTCTCAGGGCGTTCGGGGCCAACGTCCTGACTTTC
>-|TRBD1|TRBJ2-1|TRBV20-1
CSASDRGYYNEQFF
TGCAGTGCTAGTGACAGGGGATACTACAATGAGCAGTTCTTC
>-|TRBD2|TRBJ2-7|TRBV3-1
CASSQEAGGPRNEQYF
TGTGCCAGCAGCCAAGAAGCGGGAGGGCCTCGGAACGAGCAGTACTTC
>-|TRBD1|TRBJ1-2|TRBV30
CAWSVLGTVIGYTF
TGTGCCTGGAGTGTGCTGGGGACAGTCATTGGCTACACCTTC
>-|-|TRBJ1-5|TRBV2
CASTRGLLGNQPQHF
TGTGCCAGCACCCGGGGGCTCCTCGGCAATCAGCCCCAGCATTTT
>-|-|TRBJ2-7|TRBV4-3
CASSPQGHGPYEQYF
TGCGCCAGCAGCCCTCAGGGGCATGGGCCCTACGAGCAGTACTTC
>-|-|TRBJ1-5|TRBV9
CASSASGTGNGPQHF
TGTGCCAGCAGCGCGTCCGGGACGGGCAACGGGCCCCAGCATTTT
>-|-|TRBJ2-2|TRBV5-4
CASSSTSSDGELFF
TGTGCCAGCAGCTCAACTAGTTCGGACGGGGAGCTGTTTTTT
>-|-|TRBJ1-6|TRBV6-5
CASSRRGDNSPLHF
TGTGCCAGCAGCCGGAGAGGCGATAATTCACCCCTCCACTTT
>once|-|TRBJ2-1|TRBV3-1
CASSQDEGSYNEQFF
TGTGCCAGCAGCCAAGATGAGGGATCCTACAATGAGCAGTTCTTC
>-|-|TRBJ1-1|TRBV2
CASGTEAFF
TGTGCCAGCGGTACTGAAGCTTTCTTT
>-|-|TRBJ1-5|TRBV4-2
CASSQDSIFSNQPQHF
TGTGCCAGCAGCCAAGATTCCATATTTAGCAATCAGCCCCAGCATTTT
>once|-|TRBJ1-1|TRBV25-1
CASSLFSNTEAFF
TGTGCCAGCAGCTTATTCTCGAACACTGAAGCTTTCTTT
>-|TRBD1|TRBJ2-3|TRBV7-9
CASNLGQGVTDTQYF
TGTGCCAGCAACTTGGGACAGGGGGTCACAGATACGCAGTATTTT
>once|-|TRBJ1-1|TRBV28
CASTGVTEAFF
TGTGCCAGCACAGGGGTGACTGAAGCTTTCTTT
>-|-|TRBJ2-2|TRBV7-9
CASRGNTGELFF
TGTGCCAGCAGGGGAAACACCGGGGAGCTGTTTTTT
>-|TRBD1|TRBJ2-7|TRBV27
CASSFGTGLSEQYF
TGTGCCAGCAGTTTTGGGACAGGGCTGAGCGAGCAGTACTTC
>-|-|TRBJ2-3|TRBV4-3
CASSSRPRGTDTQYF
TGCGCCAGCAGCTCACGACCTAGGGGCACAGATACGCAGTATTTT
>-|-|TRBJ1-4|TRBV30
CAWEGTSNEKLFF
TGTGCCTGGGAGGGAACTTCTAATGAAAAACTGTTTTTT
>-|TRBD1|TRBJ1-5|TRBV20-1
CSARVDRVQPQHF
TGCAGTGCTAGAGTTGACAGGGTTCAGCCCCAGCATTTT
>once|-|TRBJ1-1|TRBV29-1
CSVEELLNTEAFF
TGCAGCGTTGAGGAACTTCTGAACACTGAAGCTTTCTTT
>once|TRBD1|TRBJ2-3|TRBV28
CASSLQGVSADTQYF
TGTGCCAGCAGCCTACAGGGGGTTAGCGCAGATACGCAGTATTTT
>-|TRBD1|TRBJ1-3|TRBV25-1
CASSGFRTGGNTIYF
TGTGCCAGCAGTGGATTTCGGACAGGGGGAAACACCATATATTTT
>once|-|TRBJ1-6|TRBV20-1
CSARVGNSYNSPLHF
TGCAGTGCTAGAGTGGGTAACTCCTATAATTCACCCCTCCACTTT
>once|-|TRBJ1-3|TRBV20-1
CSAPPDGNSGNTIYF
TGCAGTGCCCCCCCTGACGGGAACTCTGGAAACACCATATATTTT
>-|-|TRBJ2-7|TRBV2
CASSGQLPDRNYEQYF
TGTGCCAGCAGTGGGCAATTACCGGATAGGAACTACGAGCAGTACTTC